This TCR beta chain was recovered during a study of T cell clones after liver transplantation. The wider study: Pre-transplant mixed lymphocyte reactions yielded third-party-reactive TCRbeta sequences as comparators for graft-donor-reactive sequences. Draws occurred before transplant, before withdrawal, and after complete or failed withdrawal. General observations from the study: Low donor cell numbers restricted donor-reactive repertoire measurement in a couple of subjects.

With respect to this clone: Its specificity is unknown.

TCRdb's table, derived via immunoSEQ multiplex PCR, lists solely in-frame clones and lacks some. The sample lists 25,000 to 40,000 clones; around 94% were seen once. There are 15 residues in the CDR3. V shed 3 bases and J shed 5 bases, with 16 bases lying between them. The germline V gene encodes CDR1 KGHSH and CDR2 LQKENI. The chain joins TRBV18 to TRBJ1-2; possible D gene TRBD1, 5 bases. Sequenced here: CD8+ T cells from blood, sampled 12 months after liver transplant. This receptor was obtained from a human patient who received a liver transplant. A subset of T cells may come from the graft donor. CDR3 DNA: TGTGCCAGCTCACCTCCCGGGACGGATCCTTATGGCTACACCTTC. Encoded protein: CASSPPGTDPYGYTF.